This T cell receptor (beta chain) was obtained from a study of T cell changes during pregnancy in multiple sclerosis. Unmatched junction bases numbered 4, after V lost 6 bases and J lost 2 bases. The CDR3 is 15 residues long. Germline assignment: CDR1 ENHRY and CDR2 SYGVKD. The repertoire was sequenced with immunoSEQ multiplex PCR; TCRdb's copy has only in-frame clones and lacks some. Among about 57,000 clones listed, roughly 94% were seen once. The receptor was isolated from a female donor with multiple sclerosis, enrolled in a pregnancy study. The chain uses TRBV10-3 and TRBJ2-3, with 11 bases lining up with TRBD1. This specimen was CD4+ T cells from peripheral blood mononuclear cells, taken in the second trimester of pregnancy. This CDR3 is CAISHGQGATDTQYF. CDR3 in DNA: TGTGCCATCAGCCACGGACAGGGGGCCACAGATACGCAGTATTTT.